The 30 T cell receptor beta chains below come from one sample, sequenced in a study of technical replicates of blood from a handful of donors. Data came from immunoSEQ multiplex PCR; TCRdb stores just in-frame clones and leaves some out. The sample consists of around 70,000 clones, approximately 94% of them appearing once. The sequenced sample was T cells isolated from PBMCs. These receptors all come from a human donor in good health.

This chain uses TRBV13 with TRBJ2-1; the match to TRBD2 covers 10 bases. The germline V gene has CDR1 PRHDT and CDR2 FYEKMQ (reference sequence). The CDR3 covers 16 residues. Losses at the gene ends were 2 bases for V and 5 bases for J; bases not matched to a gene: 6. The CDR3 loop reads CASSLHGTSVDNEQFF. The CDR3 nucleotides read TGTGCCAGCAGCTTACACGGGACTAGCGTAGACAATGAGCAGTTCTTC.

The chain couples TRBV7-8 to TRBJ2-7, with D perhaps matching TRBD2 (5 bases). CDR3 length: 14 amino acids. CDR1 and CDR2 from the germline V gene are SGHVS and FQNEAQ. Trimming cost V 5 bases and J 3 bases, with 14 bases left between them. CDR3 sequence: CASSPQPGSYEQYF. The CDR3 DNA reads as TGTGCCAGCAGCCCCCAACCGGGAAGCTACGAGCAGTACTTC.

V gene TRBV10-3 combines with J gene TRBJ2-2; TRBD2 is a possible D gene (5 bases). The CDR3 runs 13 residues. Trimming cost V 7 bases and J 4 bases, with 10 bases left between them. The germline V gene encodes CDR1 ENHRY and CDR2 SYGVKD. In DNA form, the CDR3 reads TGTGCCATCATGCAAAGCGGCACCGGGGAGCTGTTTTTT. It yields the protein CAIMQSGTGELFF.

The chain employs TRBV13 and TRBJ2-3; D gene unclear. CDR1 is PRHDT and CDR2 is FYEKMQ in the germline V gene (reference sequence). V lost 5 bases to trimming and J lost 1 base, with 16 bases between them. The CDR3 extends over 16 amino acids. The CDR3 coding sequence is TGTGCCAGCAGCCTCTCGGAAGGCGGCGGCACAGATACGCAGTATTTT. Protein: CASSLSEGGGTDTQYF.

The chain recombines TRBV30 with TRBJ2-1; the D gene is possibly TRBD2 (5 bases). The CDR3 sequence is 15 residues long. The germline V and J ends were trimmed by 0 bases and 2 bases, with 11 bases remaining between them. Looked up from germline, CDR1 is GTSNPN and CDR2 is SVGIG (reference sequence). For the CDR3, the DNA is TGTGCCTGGAGTGTACTAGGAGACCCCTACAATGAGCAGTTCTTC. Residues: CAWSVLGDPYNEQFF.

This sequence joins TRBV6-6 and TRBJ1-4; maybe TRBD1 (5 bases). This CDR3 has 14 residues. The germline CDR1 and CDR2 sequences are MNHNY and SVGAGI (reference sequence). Between the trimmed V and J ends, which lost 8 bases and 13 bases, there was a span of 23 bases. CDR3 nucleotides: TGTGCCAGCGCCCCCAGGGCCCAATCCTTGCCACTGTTTTTT. It codes for CASAPRAQSLPLFF.

V usage is TRBV10-2 and J usage is TRBJ1-1, with a tentative D call TRBD1 (5 bases). Germline V gene lookup returns CDR1 WSHSY and CDR2 SAAADI. V was shortened by 7 bases and J by 6 bases, with 21 bases between the two germline ends. The CDR3 totals 15 residues. The chain's CDR3 is CASIRTTGQGAEAFF. CDR3 coding DNA: TGCGCCAGCATTCGGACTACCGGTCAGGGCGCTGAAGCTTTCTTT.

This clone appeared a single time. The rearrangement links TRBV5-4 to TRBJ2-5; 8 bases fit TRBD1. This CDR3 has 15 amino acids. V gave up 4 bases and J gave up 5 bases; unmatched junction bases: 10. Germline V lookup: CDR1 SGHNT, CDR2 YYREEE (reference sequence). The CDR3 region has the DNA TGTGCCAGCAGCCCGGGGACAGGTCGAGGGGAGACCCAGTACTTC. Translation gives CASSPGTGRGETQYF. Looking up the rest from reference TRBV5-4 and TRBJ2-5 gives the full variable domain: ETGVTQSPTHLIKTRGQQVTLRCSSQSGHNTVSWYQQALGQGPQFIFQYYREEENGRGNFPPRFSGLQFPNYSSELNVNALELDDSALYLCASSPGTGRGETQYFGPGTRLLVL.

The chain uses TRBV5-3 and TRBJ2-7; D might be TRBD1 (5 bases). TRBV5-3 is assigned to the ORF class and has an uncertain function. V was clipped by 4 bases and J by 0 bases, with 11 bases between them. The length of the CDR3 is 14 residues. CDR3 in amino acids: CARSKRDSSYEQYF. The CDR3 nucleotides are TGTGCCAGAAGCAAGAGAGACAGCTCCTACGAGCAGTACTTC.

The chain combines TRBV19 with TRBJ2-3; no clear D gene. Trimming pared 4 bases from V and 6 bases from J, leaving 23 bases between. This CDR3 is built from 17 residues. Germline lookup yields CDR1 LNHDA and CDR2 SQIVND (reference sequence). The CDR3 nucleotides read TGTGCCAGTAGTAGATCCGGCCCAGCGTATAACCCCGATACGCAGTATTTT. Translated: CASSRSGPAYNPDTQYF.

This clone was seen once. The chain employs TRBV4-1 and TRBJ1-3; D is perhaps TRBD1 (5 bases). CDR3 length: 17 residues. Germline loops: CDR1 MGHRA, CDR2 YSYEKL. V was pared by 1 base and J by 8 bases, with 21 bases between. The CDR3 loop reads CASSQGKGLDLTDTIYF. In DNA, the CDR3 is TGCGCCAGCAGCCAAGGTAAGGGGCTGGACCTCACAGACACCATATATTTT.

The rearrangement joins TRBV19 to TRBJ1-2, with 7 positions matching TRBD1. Germline CDR1 reads LNHDA; CDR2 reads SQIVND (reference sequence). V shed 4 bases and J 4 bases; nucleotides not matched to a gene: 3. This CDR3 has 13 amino acids. CDR3 residues: CASSSQGGYGYTF. In DNA form, the CDR3 reads TGTGCCAGTAGTAGCCAGGGGGGCTATGGCTACACCTTC.

The rearrangement uses TRBV5-5 and TRBJ1-1; TRBD1 matches at 7 bases. Trimming at V came to 0 bases and at J to 4 bases, leaving 6 bases not matched to a gene. Germline loops: CDR1 SGHKS, CDR2 YYEKEE (reference sequence). This CDR3 contains 15 residues. The CDR3 protein is CASSLADRDFTEAFF. The CDR3 DNA sequence: TGTGCCAGCAGCTTGGCTGACAGGGATTTCACTGAAGCTTTCTTT.

V usage is TRBV4-1 and J usage is TRBJ2-7, with 7 bases fitting TRBD2. The CDR3 is 16 residues long. CDR1 and CDR2 from the germline V gene are MGHRA and YSYEKL. The V segment lost 4 bases and the J segment 4 bases; nucleotides outside the gene matches: 13. In DNA, the CDR3 is TGCGCCAGCAGCCTTAACCGGGCGGGAGAGGGGTACGAGCAGTACTTC. The encoded protein is CASSLNRAGEGYEQYF.

This clone appeared once. In nucleotides, the CDR3 is TGTGCCAGCAAGCTAGCGGGGCCTTATGAGCAGTTCTTC. Translated, it gives CASKLAGPYEQFF. The chain uses TRBV28 and TRBJ2-1; TRBD2 matches at 9 bases. With V trimmed by 7 bases and J by 8 bases, 6 bases remained unmatched. There are 13 residues in the CDR3. In germline, CDR1 is MDHEN, CDR2 SYDVKM.

The rearrangement links TRBV18 to TRBJ1-1; 9 nucleotides align to TRBD1. CDR1 KGHSH and CDR2 LQKENI come from the germline V gene. There are 16 residues in the CDR3. After removal of 6 bases from V and 1 base from J, the junction contained 9 bases not matched to a gene. CDR3 in amino acids: CASSHEGTGKNTEAFF. The CDR3 nucleotides are TGTGCCAGCTCCCACGAAGGGACAGGGAAGAACACTGAAGCTTTCTTT.

V gene TRBV19 combines with J gene TRBJ1-2; 8 nucleotides align to TRBD1. Per germline, CDR1 LNHDA and CDR2 SQIVND (reference sequence). V shed 1 base, J shed 7 bases, and the junction held 5 bases outside the gene matches. The CDR3 sequence is 14 residues long. CDR3 residues: CASSIVTGEAGYTF. DNA of the CDR3: TGTGCCAGTAGTATAGTGACAGGGGAGGCTGGCTACACCTTC. Full variable domain (remainder filled in from reference TRBV19 and TRBJ1-2): DGGITQSPKYLFRKEGQNVTLSCEQNLNHDAMYWYRQDPGQGLRLIYYSQIVNDFQKGDIAEGYSVSREKKESFPLTVTSAQKNPTAFYLCASSIVTGEAGYTFGSGTRLTVV.

This rearrangement joins TRBV7-2 to TRBJ2-1, with D uncertain. The V end was cut by 5 bases, the J end by 1 base, with 9 bases between. The CDR3 is 14 residues long. Germline CDR1 is SGHTA and CDR2 is FQGNSA. In DNA form, the CDR3 reads TGTGCCAGCAGCAACATGCTTTCCTACAATGAGCAGTTCTTC. Its translation is CASSNMLSYNEQFF.

The chain is built from TRBV7-2 and TRBJ2-7; perhaps TRBD2 as D (5 bases). The CDR3 is 15 residues long. The germline V gene encodes CDR1 SGHTA and CDR2 FQGNSA. Trimming took off 0 bases at V and 4 bases at J, with 13 bases between the two ends. CDR3 sequence (DNA): TGTGCCAGCAGCTTAGCGAGTGGGATAGCGTACGAGCAGTACTTC. This codes for CASSLASGIAYEQYF.

The chain carries TRBV29-1 and TRBJ2-7; 7 bases fit TRBD2. This CDR3 region has 13 residues. CDR1 and CDR2 from the germline V gene are SQVTM and ANQGSEA. V lost 4 bases, J lost 1 base, and 4 bases stayed unmatched. The CDR3 DNA follows: TGCAGCGTTGCGGGACTACTGTCCTACGAGCAGTACTTC. Translated, it gives CSVAGLLSYEQYF.

V is TRBV4-1 and J is TRBJ2-3, with D possibly matching TRBD1 (6 bases). The CDR3 totals 14 residues. V was shortened by 4 bases and J by 4 bases, with 12 bases between the two germline ends. CDR1 and CDR2 (germline): MGHRA, YSYEKL. CDR3 amino acids: CASSLYREADTQYF. DNA of the CDR3: TGCGCCAGCAGCCTTTACAGGGAAGCAGATACGCAGTATTTT.

This clone was found a few times. As DNA, the CDR3 is TGTGCCAGTAGCGAAACTACTTATCAGCCCCAGCATTTT. This encodes CASSETTYQPQHF. The chain joins TRBV19 to TRBJ1-5; D uncertain. The V gene's germline CDR1 is LNHDA and CDR2 SQIVND (reference sequence). Trimming pared 6 bases from V and 5 bases from J, leaving 11 bases between. The CDR3 has 13 residues.

This sequence joins TRBV7-9 and TRBJ1-1; D is possibly TRBD1 (6 bases). The germline V and J ends were trimmed by 2 bases and 3 bases, with 10 bases remaining between them. The CDR3 sequence is 14 residues long. Germline lookup yields CDR1 SEHNR and CDR2 FQNEAQ (reference sequence). The CDR3 region is CASSLTGKDTEAFF. Written as DNA, the CDR3 is TGTGCCAGCAGCTTAACAGGGAAGGACACTGAAGCTTTCTTT.

The rearrangement uses TRBV28 and TRBJ2-7; D might be TRBD2 (5 bases). Germline-derived CDR1 and CDR2 are MDHEN and SYDVKM. The CDR3 runs 14 residues. The V and J ends lost 1 base and 2 bases respectively, with 9 bases between them. The CDR3, as DNA: TGTGCCAGCAGTTTATACGGGGAAACCTACGAGCAGTACTTC. Translating it yields CASSLYGETYEQYF. Using reference TRBV28 and TRBJ2-7 for the parts outside the CDR3, the full variable domain is DVKVTQSSRYLVKRTGEKVFLECVQDMDHENMFWYRQDPGLGLRLIYFSYDVKMKEKGDIPEGYSVSREKKERFSLILESASTNQTSMYLCASSLYGETYEQYFGPGTRLTVT.

The gene calls are TRBV6-5 and TRBJ2-5; 7 bases fit TRBD2. In germline, CDR1 is MNHEY, CDR2 SVGAGI. With V trimmed by 4 bases and J by 5 bases, 10 bases remained unmatched. The CDR3 has 15 residues. This CDR3 reads CASSSTRAGRETQYF. In DNA, the CDR3 is TGTGCCAGCAGTTCCACCCGAGCGGGAAGGGAGACCCAGTACTTC.

This chain joins TRBV7-2 and TRBJ1-1, with TRBD1 matching over 10 bases. Germline CDR1 SGHTA, CDR2 FQGNSA. After removal of 5 bases from V and 0 bases from J, the junction contained 6 bases not matched to a gene. CDR3 length equals 16 residues. The CDR3 DNA follows: TGTGCCAGCAGCGTCCGGACAGGGGGAATGAACACTGAAGCTTTCTTT. Translation gives CASSVRTGGMNTEAFF.

The chain combines TRBV6-5 with TRBJ1-5, with D unclear. CDR3 length equals 14 residues. V lost 3 bases and J 4 bases, leaving 10 bases between the germline ends. The germline gives CDR1 MNHEY, CDR2 SVGAGI. The CDR3 here is CASSYISVNQPQHF. The CDR3 bases are TGTGCCAGCAGTTATATTTCGGTGAATCAGCCCCAGCATTTT.

The chain recombines TRBV28 with TRBJ1-5, with TRBD1 as a possible D gene (5 bases). Trimming cost V 8 bases and J 5 bases, with 16 bases left between them. Per the germline V gene, CDR1 is MDHEN and CDR2 is SYDVKM. The CDR3 covers 14 residues. In nucleotides, the CDR3 is TGTGCCAGCGGCTCGGACGGGGGTGATCAGCCCCAGCATTTT. It encodes CASGSDGGDQPQHF.

This rearrangement joins TRBV2 to TRBJ2-1, with 8 bases aligning to TRBD2. From germline, CDR1 is SNHLY and CDR2 FYNNEI. CDR3 size: 16 residues. V lost 2 bases to trimming and J lost 4 bases; unmatched junction nucleotides: 7. CDR3 in DNA: TGTGCCAGCAGTGAACGGGGACTAGTTAATTACAATGAGCAGTTCTTC. This gives the protein CASSERGLVNYNEQFF.

The chain carries TRBV7-9 and TRBJ2-7; TRBD1 matches at 9 bases. The V segment lost 2 bases and the J segment 5 bases; nucleotides outside the gene matches: 10. CDR1 and CDR2 from the germline V gene are SEHNR and FQNEAQ (reference sequence). The CDR3 is 16 amino acids. The CDR3 region is CASSLYPRDRVNEQYF. DNA of the CDR3: TGTGCCAGCAGCTTATACCCCCGGGACAGGGTTAACGAGCAGTACTTC.